Listed below are T cell receptor beta chains from one sample, sequenced in a study of blood T cell repertoires in COVID-19. Measured with immunoSEQ multiplex PCR; TCRdb has only the in-frame clones, and not every one. The data contain approximately 440,000 clones, about 90% of them singletons. The sequencing sample was made of PBMCs or T cells enriched from blood (not recorded which). The origin of the receptors is a man aged 18 to 35 who had recovered from COVID-19. Both conserved end residues are part of each CDR3. The order of the fields is J gene, D gene, clone size, CDR3 length, V gene, CDR3 DNA, CDR3 protein. D genes are given only for firm matches. Some rows mark clone size as missing; the rest say once, few, many or name a class of expanded clone.

J: TRBJ2-5; D: TRBD2; size: -; length: 15; V: TRBV11-3; DNA: TGTGCCAGCAGCGACATACTAGCGAAGGAAGAGACCCAGTACTTC; CDR3: CASSDILAKEETQYF
J: TRBJ1-2; D: -; size: -; length: 12; V: TRBV12-3/TRBV12-4; DNA: TGTGCCAGCAGTCCGTCCCTAGGTGGCTACACCTTC; CDR3: CASSPSLGGYTF
J: TRBJ2-2; D: -; size: -; length: 14; V: TRBV27; DNA: TGTGCCAGCAGTTTGTTATCGGACACCGGGGAGCTGTTTTTT; CDR3: CASSLLSDTGELFF
J: TRBJ2-5; D: TRBD2; size: -; length: 14; V: TRBV11-2; DNA: TGTGCCAGCAGCGAACTAGCGGAGCAAGAGACCCAGTACTTC; CDR3: CASSELAEQETQYF
J: TRBJ1-1; D: -; size: -; length: 13; V: TRBV11-2; DNA: TGTGCCAGCAGCTTCGGGGGTCTCACTGAAGCTTTCTTT; CDR3: CASSFGGLTEAFF
J: TRBJ2-3; D: TRBD1; size: once; length: 15; V: TRBV25-1; DNA: TGTGCCAGCAGTGAGCCGGACAGGGAGATTGTGGCGCAGTATTTT; CDR3: CASSEPDREIVAQYF
J: TRBJ2-1; D: -; size: -; length: 15; V: TRBV6-5; DNA: TGTGCCAGCAGCTCCGGGACTGGTGGCCCTAATGAGCAGTTCTTC; CDR3: CASSSGTGGPNEQFF
J: TRBJ2-4; D: TRBD2; size: -; length: 14; V: TRBV5-6; DNA: TGTGCCAGCAGCTTGGGGACTAGCGGAAACATTCAGTACTTC; CDR3: CASSLGTSGNIQYF
J: TRBJ2-5; D: -; size: -; length: 16; V: TRBV28; DNA: TGTGCCAGCAGTCTACGGGACTCTAGATTCGGAGAGACCCAGTACTTC; CDR3: CASSLRDSRFGETQYF
J: TRBJ1-5; D: -; size: -; length: 13; V: TRBV3-1/TRBV3-2; DNA: TGTGCCAGCAGCCAAGGAGTAAATCAGCCCCAGCATTTT; CDR3: CASSQGVNQPQHF
J: TRBJ2-1; D: TRBD2; size: -; length: 15; V: TRBV5-1; DNA: TGCGCCAGCAGCTTCGGGAGGGAAGGTTACAATGAGCAGTTCTTC; CDR3: CASSFGREGYNEQFF
J: TRBJ1-5; D: -; size: once; length: 12; V: TRBV19; DNA: TGTGCCAGTAGTATCGGGAGCCAGCCCCAGCATTTT; CDR3: CASSIGSQPQHF
J: TRBJ1-1; D: -; size: -; length: 14; V: TRBV5-1; DNA: TGCGCCAGCAGCTCCCCGTTCCGGGAGACTGAAGCTTTCTTT; CDR3: CASSSPFRETEAFF
J: TRBJ2-1; D: -; size: -; length: 15; V: TRBV7-9; DNA: TGTGCCAGCAGCTACGGCCTAGACAGGTACAATGAGCAGTTCTTC; CDR3: CASSYGLDRYNEQFF
J: TRBJ2-1; D: -; size: -; length: 12; V: TRBV30; DNA: TGTGCCTGGAACAGGGAGTTGGGTGAGCAGTTCTTC; CDR3: CAWNRELGEQFF
J: TRBJ2-7; D: TRBD1; size: -; length: 14; V: TRBV2; DNA: TGTGCCAGCAGTGGGGACAGCCGGTCCTACGAGCAGTACTTC; CDR3: CASSGDSRSYEQYF
J: TRBJ1-1; D: -; size: -; length: 13; V: TRBV16; DNA: TGTGCCAGCAGCCAAGGCCGGACTATAGAAGCTTTCTTT; CDR3: CASSQGRTIEAFF
J: TRBJ1-5; D: -; size: -; length: 11; V: TRBV28; DNA: TGTGCCAGCACAAGCAATCAGCCCCAGCATTTT; CDR3: CASTSNQPQHF
J: TRBJ2-7; D: -; size: -; length: 12; V: TRBV12-3/TRBV12-4; DNA: TGTGCCAGCAAAATAGGAGGCTACGAGCAGTACTTC; CDR3: CASKIGGYEQYF
J: TRBJ2-5; D: TRBD2; size: -; length: 16; V: TRBV2; DNA: TGTGCCAGCACTCCTAGCGGACTAAGAATCCAAGAGACCCAGTACTTC; CDR3: CASTPSGLRIQETQYF
J: TRBJ2-5; D: TRBD1; size: -; length: 16; V: TRBV9; DNA: TGTGCCAGCAGCGTAGGGAGTGGACAGGGGGGAGAGACCCAGTACTTC; CDR3: CASSVGSGQGGETQYF
J: TRBJ1-2; D: TRBD1; size: -; length: 14; V: TRBV7-9; DNA: TGTGCCAGCAGTTTGACAGGGTTAAGGGGTGGCTACACCTTC; CDR3: CASSLTGLRGGYTF
J: TRBJ2-4; D: -; size: -; length: 17; V: TRBV3-1/TRBV3-2; DNA: TGTGCCAGCAGCCCTGGACTACTCCGTCTAGCCAAAAACATTCAGTACTTC; CDR3: CASSPGLLRLAKNIQYF
J: TRBJ2-1; D: TRBD2; size: -; length: 19; V: TRBV10-3; DNA: TGTGCCATCAGCGACGGACTAGCGGGAGGTTCACGCTCCTACAATGAGCAGTTCTTC; CDR3: CAISDGLAGGSRSYNEQFF
J: TRBJ1-1; D: TRBD1; size: few; length: 12; V: TRBV29-1; DNA: TGCAGCGCCCGGGCAGGGGGCACTGAAGCTTTCTTT; CDR3: CSARAGGTEAFF
J: TRBJ2-5; D: -; size: -; length: 13; V: TRBV9; DNA: TGTGCCAGCAGCTCAGGGCCGCTGGAGACCCAGTACTTC; CDR3: CASSSGPLETQYF
J: TRBJ1-1; D: -; size: -; length: 15; V: TRBV4-2; DNA: TGTGCCAGCAGCCAAACGCCAGGGGCTGGCACTGAAGCTTTCTTT; CDR3: CASSQTPGAGTEAFF
J: TRBJ2-2; D: -; size: -; length: 15; V: TRBV7-2; DNA: TGTGCCAGCAGCCAAGGACTCCAGCGCGCCGGGGAGCTGTTTTTT; CDR3: CASSQGLQRAGELFF
J: TRBJ2-1; D: TRBD2; size: -; length: 18; V: TRBV27; DNA: TGTGCCAGCAGGCCCGGACTAGCGGGAGGACTGGGCGGGACTGAGCAGTTCTTC; CDR3: CASRPGLAGGLGGTEQFF